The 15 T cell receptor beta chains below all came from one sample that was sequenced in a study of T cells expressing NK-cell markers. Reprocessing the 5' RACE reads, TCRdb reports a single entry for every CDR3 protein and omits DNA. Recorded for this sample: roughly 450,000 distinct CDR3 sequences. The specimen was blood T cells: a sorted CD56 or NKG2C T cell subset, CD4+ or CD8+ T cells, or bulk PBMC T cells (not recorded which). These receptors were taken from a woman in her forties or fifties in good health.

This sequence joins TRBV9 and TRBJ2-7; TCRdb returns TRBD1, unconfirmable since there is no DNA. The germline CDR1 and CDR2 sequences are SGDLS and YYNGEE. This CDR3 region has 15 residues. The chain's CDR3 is CASSGGESGTYEQYF.

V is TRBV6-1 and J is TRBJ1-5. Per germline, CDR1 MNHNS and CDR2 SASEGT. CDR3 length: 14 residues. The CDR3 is CASSGRSGNQPQHF.

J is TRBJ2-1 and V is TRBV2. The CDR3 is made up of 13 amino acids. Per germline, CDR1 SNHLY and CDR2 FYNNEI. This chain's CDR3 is CASKRESYNEQFF.

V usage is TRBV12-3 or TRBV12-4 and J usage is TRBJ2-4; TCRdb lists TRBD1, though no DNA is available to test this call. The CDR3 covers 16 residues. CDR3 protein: CASSLGARLAKNIQYF.

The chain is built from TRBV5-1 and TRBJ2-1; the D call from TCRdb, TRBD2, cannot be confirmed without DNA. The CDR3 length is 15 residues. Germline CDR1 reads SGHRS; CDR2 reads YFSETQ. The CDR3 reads CASSAPGLAWNEQFF.

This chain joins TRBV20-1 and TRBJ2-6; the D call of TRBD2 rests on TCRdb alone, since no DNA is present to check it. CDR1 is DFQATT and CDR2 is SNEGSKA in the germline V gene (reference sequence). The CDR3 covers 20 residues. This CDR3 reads CSARDPGLSGSYSGANVLTF.

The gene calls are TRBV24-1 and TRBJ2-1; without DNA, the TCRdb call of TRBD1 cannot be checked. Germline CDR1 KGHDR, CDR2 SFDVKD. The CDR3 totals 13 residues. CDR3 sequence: CATGRQGANEQFF.

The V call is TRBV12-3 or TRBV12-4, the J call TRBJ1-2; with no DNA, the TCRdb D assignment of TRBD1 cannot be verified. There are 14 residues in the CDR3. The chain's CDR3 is CASTPGDRNYGYTF.

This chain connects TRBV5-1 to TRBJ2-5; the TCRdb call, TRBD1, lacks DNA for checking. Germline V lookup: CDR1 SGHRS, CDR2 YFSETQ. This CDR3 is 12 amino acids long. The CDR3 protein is CASSGDPGAQYF.

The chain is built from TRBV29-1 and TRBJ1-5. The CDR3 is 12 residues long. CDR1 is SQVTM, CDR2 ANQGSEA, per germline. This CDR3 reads CSVLNVGQPQHF.

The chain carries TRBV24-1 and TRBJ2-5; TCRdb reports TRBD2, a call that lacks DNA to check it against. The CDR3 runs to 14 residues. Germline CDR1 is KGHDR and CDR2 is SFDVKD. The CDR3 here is CATSDLPGEATQYF.

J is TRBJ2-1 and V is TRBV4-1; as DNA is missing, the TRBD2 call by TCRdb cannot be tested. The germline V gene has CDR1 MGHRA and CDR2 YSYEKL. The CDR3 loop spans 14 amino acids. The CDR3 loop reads CASAVGGSGNEQFF.

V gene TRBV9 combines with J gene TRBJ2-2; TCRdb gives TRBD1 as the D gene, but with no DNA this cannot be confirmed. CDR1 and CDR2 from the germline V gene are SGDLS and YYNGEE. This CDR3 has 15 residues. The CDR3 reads CASSVVVGGTGELFF.

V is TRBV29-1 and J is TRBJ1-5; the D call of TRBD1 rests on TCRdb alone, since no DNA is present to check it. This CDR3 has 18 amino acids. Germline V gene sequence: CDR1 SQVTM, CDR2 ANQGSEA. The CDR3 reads CSVDTMGRKRGGNQPQHF.

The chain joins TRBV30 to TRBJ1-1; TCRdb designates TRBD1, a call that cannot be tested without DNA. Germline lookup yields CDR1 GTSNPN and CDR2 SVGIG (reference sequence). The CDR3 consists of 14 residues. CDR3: CAWSTTGGSTEAFF.